The 14 T cell receptor beta chains listed next were all sequenced from one sample in a study of vaccination and CD4 T cells after COVID-19. Sequencing of DNA taken from cultured CD4+ T cells relied on the Oncomine TCR Beta short-read assay. Each CDR3 protein is one row after TCRdb ran MiXCR on the PCR reads. The sample carries about 21,000 distinct CDR3 sequences, 48% recorded once. No antigen is known for these receptors. Treatment indicated: roughly 11-day PBMC culture with coronavirus spike peptide pools or control peptides (ViraFEST assay). The sequenced material came from CD4+ T cells from blood, cultured in vitro. The receptors were sampled from a human donor who had recovered from COVID-19.

This clonotype was seen a few times. The V gene is TRBV20-1, the J gene TRBJ2-1; tentatively, D is TRBD2 (6 bases). The CDR3 contains 13 residues. Germline assignment: CDR1 DFQATT and CDR2 SNEGSKA (reference sequence). V dropped 6 bases and J dropped 10 bases, with 19 bases sitting between them. CDR3 loop: CSARRESEGEQFF. CDR3 coding DNA: TGCAGTGCCCGGAGGGAAAGCGAAGGCGAGCAGTTCTTC.

The rearrangement joins TRBV28 to TRBJ2-3; 8 nucleotides line up with TRBD1. The trim removed 5 bases at V and 5 bases at J, leaving 6 bases unmatched. CDR3 length: 14 residues. Germline V gene sequence: CDR1 MDHEN, CDR2 SYDVKM. The CDR3 coding sequence is TGTGCCAGCAGTCTTACTGACAGGGGAGATACGCAGTATTTT. Translating gives CASSLTDRGDTQYF.

The chain recombines TRBV6-1 with TRBJ1-2, with a weak D call TRBD1 (5 bases). In germline, CDR1 is MNHNS, CDR2 SASEGT. This CDR3 is built from 12 residues. V lost 8 bases and J 6 bases, leaving 13 bases between the germline ends. DNA of the CDR3: TGTGCCAGCGCCGGACAAGTTGATGGCTACACCTTC. Its protein product is CASAGQVDGYTF.

The gene calls are TRBV28 and TRBJ2-7, with a possible D match to TRBD2 (6 bases). Deletions cut 5 bases from V and 9 bases from J, with 29 bases between. CDR3 length: 17 residues. From germline, CDR1 is MDHEN and CDR2 SYDVKM. CDR3 bases: TGTGCCAGCAGTGGGGTCTCTCAAGCGGTGGGGTCCGGGGGGCAGTACTTC. Its translation: CASSGVSQAVGSGGQYF. The whole variable domain, filled in from reference TRBV28 and TRBJ2-7, reads DVKVTQSSRYLVKRTGEKVFLECVQDMDHENMFWYRQDPGLGLRLIYFSYDVKMKEKGDIPEGYSVSREKKERFSLILESASTNQTSMYLCASSGVSQAVGSGGQYFGPGTRLTVT.

The chain joins TRBV18 to TRBJ1-2, with D perhaps TRBD1 (5 bases). Germline V gene lookup returns CDR1 KGHSH and CDR2 LQKENI. This CDR3 comprises 16 residues. Trimming cost V 1 base and J 2 bases, with 14 bases left between them. Here the CDR3 reads CASSPQSPRENYGYTF. CDR3 coding DNA: TGTGCCAGCTCACCACAAAGTCCCAGGGAGAACTATGGCTACACCTTC.

The chain employs TRBV5-1 and TRBJ1-4; 10 bases fit TRBD1. This CDR3 comprises 14 residues. Germline lookup yields CDR1 SGHRS and CDR2 YFSETQ. The V and J ends lost 4 bases and 10 bases, in that order; junction bases with no gene match: 7. The CDR3 loop reads CASSGGQGRGKLFF. CDR3 sequence (DNA): TGCGCCAGCAGCGGGGGACAGGGGAGGGGAAAACTGTTTTTT. Variable domain in full (rest from reference TRBV5-1 and TRBJ1-4): KAGVTQTPRYLIKTRGQQVTLSCSPISGHRSVSWYQQTPGQGLQFLFEYFSETQRNKGNFPGRFSGRQFSNSRSEMNVSTLELGDSALYLCASSGGQGRGKLFFGSGTQLSVL.

The chain couples TRBV20-1 to TRBJ1-5; no firm D call. The CDR3 contains 17 residues. The V gene's germline CDR1 is DFQATT and CDR2 SNEGSKA (reference sequence). V was clipped by 3 bases and J by 2 bases, with 20 bases between them. For the CDR3, the DNA is TGCAGTGCTAGGAATAATGAGGGCCGTACTCGCAATCAGCCCCAGCATTTT. This gives the protein CSARNNEGRTRNQPQHF.

The CDR3 sequence is CSALDRGTEAFF. The CDR3 nucleotides read TGCAGTGCTTTGGACAGGGGAACTGAAGCTTTCTTT. The chain has TRBV20-1 and TRBJ1-1, with 9 positions matching TRBD1. The CDR3 has 12 residues. The J segment lost 5 bases and the V segment lost 5 bases, leaving 3 bases of the junction unmatched. The V gene's germline CDR1 is DFQATT and CDR2 SNEGSKA (reference sequence).

V is TRBV20-1 and J is TRBJ1-1; perhaps TRBD1 as D (6 bases). In germline, CDR1 is DFQATT, CDR2 SNEGSKA (reference sequence). Trimming removed 4 bases at V and 0 bases at J, with 9 bases between. This CDR3 comprises 13 residues. Here the CDR3 reads CSATGQLNTEAFF. The CDR3, as DNA: TGCAGTGCTACTGGACAGTTGAACACTGAAGCTTTCTTT.

This clonotype was detected once. The rearrangement links TRBV5-1 to TRBJ2-3, with 8 nucleotides matching TRBD1. The CDR3 sequence is 14 residues long. The germline gives CDR1 SGHRS, CDR2 YFSETQ. The junction had 3 bases not matched to a gene; V was cut back by 2 bases and J by 4 bases. The CDR3 loop is CASSFGQGPDTQYF. The DNA of the CDR3 is TGCGCCAGCAGCTTTGGACAGGGACCAGATACGCAGTATTTT.

This clonotype came up once. The CDR3 bases are TGTGCCAGCAGCGTAGCTACGGAGGGGGGGAAGTACACCTTC. Translated: CASSVATEGGKYTF. The V call is TRBV9, the J call TRBJ1-2; possible D gene TRBD1, 6 bases. CDR3 length: 14 residues. CDR1 and CDR2 (germline): SGDLS, YYNGEE. Trimming cost V 0 bases and J 11 bases, with 17 bases left between them.

The chain combines TRBV7-2 with TRBJ1-2; D is unresolved. From germline, CDR1 is SGHTA and CDR2 FQGNSA. V dropped 6 bases and J dropped 4 bases, with 18 bases sitting between them. This CDR3 is 15 amino acids long. CDR3 DNA sequence: TGTGCCAGCAGTAACCCAAGTGGAGAGGGCTATGGCTACACCTTC. Amino acid sequence: CASSNPSGEGYGYTF. Looking up the rest from reference TRBV7-2 and TRBJ1-2 gives the full variable domain: GAGVSQSPSNKVTEKGKDVELRCDPISGHTALYWYRQSLGQGLEFLIYFQGNSAPDKSGLPSDRFSAERTGGSVSTLTIQRTQQEDSAVYLCASSNPSGEGYGYTFGSGTRLTVV.

This clonotype was picked up a small number of times. V usage is TRBV2 and J usage is TRBJ1-5; D gene uncertain. The V and J ends lost 6 bases and 1 base respectively, with 7 bases between them. Germline V gene lookup returns CDR1 SNHLY and CDR2 FYNNEI. CDR3 length equals 13 residues. The CDR3: CASREESNQPQHF. The CDR3 bases are TGTGCCAGCAGGGAGGAGAGCAATCAGCCCCAGCATTTT. Looking up the rest from reference TRBV2 and TRBJ1-5 gives the full variable domain: EPEVTQTPSHQVTQMGQEVILRCVPISNHLYFYWYRQILGQKVEFLVSFYNNEISEKSEIFDDQFSVERPDGSNFTLKIRSTKLEDSAMYFCASREESNQPQHFGDGTRLSIL.

The chain uses TRBV11-3 and TRBJ2-7, with 8 bases matching TRBD2. The CDR3 runs to 14 residues. Trimming at V came to 6 bases and at J to 7 bases, leaving 11 bases not matched to a gene. CDR1 and CDR2 from the germline V gene are SGHNT and YENEEA. This CDR3 reads CASRPGSGSGEQYF. The CDR3 region has the DNA TGTGCCAGCAGGCCCGGCAGCGGGAGCGGTGAGCAGTACTTC.